This T cell receptor beta chain emerged from a study of control samples from healthy donors and cancer patients. The method was immunoSEQ multiplex PCR; TCRdb's version includes in-frame clones alone and lacks a portion of them. The table includes over 100,000 clones, just over 90% detected once. The V gene lost 8 bases and the J gene lost 7 bases, with 15 bases spanning the gap. The CDR3 has 13 residues. This TCR was sampled from a woman between 18 and 30 years old in good health. The genes are TRBV12-3 or TRBV12-4 and TRBJ1-3, with no clear D. Sequencing input: blood. In DNA form, the CDR3 reads TGTGCCAGCCTAAGTCCCGGTGGGAACACCATATATTTT. It encodes CASLSPGGNTIYF.